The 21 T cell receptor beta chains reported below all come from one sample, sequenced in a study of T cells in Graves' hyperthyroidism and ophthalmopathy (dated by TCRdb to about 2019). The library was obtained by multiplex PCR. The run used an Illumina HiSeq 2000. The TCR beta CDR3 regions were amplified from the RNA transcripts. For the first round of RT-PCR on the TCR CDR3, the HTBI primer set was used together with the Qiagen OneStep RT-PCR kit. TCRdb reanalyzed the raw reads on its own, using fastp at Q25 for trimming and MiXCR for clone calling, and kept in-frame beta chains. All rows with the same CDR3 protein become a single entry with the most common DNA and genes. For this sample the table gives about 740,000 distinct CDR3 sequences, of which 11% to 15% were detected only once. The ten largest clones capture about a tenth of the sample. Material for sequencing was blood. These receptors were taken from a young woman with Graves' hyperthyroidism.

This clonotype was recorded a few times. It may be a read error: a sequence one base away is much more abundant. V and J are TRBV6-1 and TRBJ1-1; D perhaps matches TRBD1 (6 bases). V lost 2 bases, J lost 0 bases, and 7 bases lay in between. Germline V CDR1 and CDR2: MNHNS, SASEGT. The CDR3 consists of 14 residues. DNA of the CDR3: TGTGCCAGCAGTGAATGGGGGCTGAACACTGAAGCTTTCTTT. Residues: CASSEWGLNTEAFF.

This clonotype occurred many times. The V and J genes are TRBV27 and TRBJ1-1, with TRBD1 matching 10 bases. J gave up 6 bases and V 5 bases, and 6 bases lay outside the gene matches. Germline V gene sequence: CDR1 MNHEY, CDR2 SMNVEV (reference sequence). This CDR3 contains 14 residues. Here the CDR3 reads CASSPGQGWSEAFF. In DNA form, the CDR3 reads TGTGCCAGCAGTCCGGGACAGGGGTGGTCTGAAGCTTTCTTT.

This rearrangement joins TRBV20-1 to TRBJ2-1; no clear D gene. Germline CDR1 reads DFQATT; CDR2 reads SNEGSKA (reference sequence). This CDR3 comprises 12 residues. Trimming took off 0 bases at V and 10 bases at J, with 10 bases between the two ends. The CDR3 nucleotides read TGCAGTGCTAGAGAGGCGTTCGGGGAGCAGTTCTTC. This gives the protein CSAREAFGEQFF.

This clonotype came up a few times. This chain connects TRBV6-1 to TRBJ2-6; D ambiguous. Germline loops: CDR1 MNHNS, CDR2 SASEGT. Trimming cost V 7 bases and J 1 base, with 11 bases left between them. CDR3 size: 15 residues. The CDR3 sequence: CASTPLESGANVLTF. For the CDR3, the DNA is TGTGCCAGCACCCCGTTGGAATCTGGGGCCAACGTCCTGACTTTC.

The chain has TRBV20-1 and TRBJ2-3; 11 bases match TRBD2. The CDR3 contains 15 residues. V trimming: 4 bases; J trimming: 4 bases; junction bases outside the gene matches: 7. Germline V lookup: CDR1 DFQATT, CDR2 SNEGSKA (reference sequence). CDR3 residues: CSAIRLAGKADTQYF. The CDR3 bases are TGCAGTGCTATTCGACTAGCGGGAAAAGCAGATACGCAGTATTTT.

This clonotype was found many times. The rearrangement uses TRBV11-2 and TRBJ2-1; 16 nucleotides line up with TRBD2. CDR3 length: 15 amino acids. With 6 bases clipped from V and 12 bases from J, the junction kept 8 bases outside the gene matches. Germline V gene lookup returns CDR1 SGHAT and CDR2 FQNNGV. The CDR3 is CASRGTSGRARGQFF. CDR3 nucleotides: TGTGCCAGCAGGGGGACTAGCGGGAGGGCCCGCGGGCAGTTCTTC.

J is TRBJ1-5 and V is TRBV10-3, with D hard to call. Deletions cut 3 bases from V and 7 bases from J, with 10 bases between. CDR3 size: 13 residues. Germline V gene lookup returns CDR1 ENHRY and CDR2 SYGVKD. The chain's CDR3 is CAISEGMIQPQHF. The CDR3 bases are TGTGCCATCAGTGAAGGTATGATACAGCCCCAGCATTTT.

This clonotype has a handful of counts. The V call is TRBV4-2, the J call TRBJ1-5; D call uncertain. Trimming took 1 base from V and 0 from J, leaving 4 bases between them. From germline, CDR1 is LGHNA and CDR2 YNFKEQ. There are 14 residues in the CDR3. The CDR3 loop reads CASSQVFSNQPQHF. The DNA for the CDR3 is TGTGCCAGCAGCCAAGTGTTTAGCAATCAGCCCCAGCATTTT.

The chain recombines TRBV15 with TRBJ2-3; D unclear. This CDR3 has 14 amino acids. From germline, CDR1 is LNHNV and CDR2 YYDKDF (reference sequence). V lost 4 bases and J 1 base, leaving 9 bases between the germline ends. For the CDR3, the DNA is TGTGCCACCAGCAACCCAGCAGGCACAGATACGCAGTATTTT. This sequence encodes CATSNPAGTDTQYF.

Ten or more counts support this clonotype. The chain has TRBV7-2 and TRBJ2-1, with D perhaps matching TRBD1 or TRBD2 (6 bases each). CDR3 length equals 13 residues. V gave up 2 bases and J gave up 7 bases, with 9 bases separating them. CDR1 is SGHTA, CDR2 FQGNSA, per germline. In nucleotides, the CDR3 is TGTGCCAGCAGCTTACAGGGGAGGAATGAGCAGTTCTTC. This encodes CASSLQGRNEQFF.

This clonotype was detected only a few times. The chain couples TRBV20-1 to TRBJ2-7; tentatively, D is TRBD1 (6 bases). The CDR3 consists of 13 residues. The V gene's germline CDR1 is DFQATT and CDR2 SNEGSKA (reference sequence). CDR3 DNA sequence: TGCGCATTCAAACGGGACACCTCCTACGAGCAGTACTTC. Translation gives CAFKRDTSYEQYF.

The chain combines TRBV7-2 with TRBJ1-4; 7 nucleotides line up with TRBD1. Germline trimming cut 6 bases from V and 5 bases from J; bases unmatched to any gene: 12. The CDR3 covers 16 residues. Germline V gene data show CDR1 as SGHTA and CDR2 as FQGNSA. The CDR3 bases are TGTGCCAGCAGTACGTATTCGACAGGGACAAATGAAAAACTGTTTTTT. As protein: CASSTYSTGTNEKLFF.

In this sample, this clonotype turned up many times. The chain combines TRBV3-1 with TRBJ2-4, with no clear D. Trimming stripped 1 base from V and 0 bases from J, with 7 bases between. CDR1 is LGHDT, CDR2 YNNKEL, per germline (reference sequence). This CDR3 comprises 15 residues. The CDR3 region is CASSQAALAKNIQYF. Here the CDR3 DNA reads TGTGCCAGCAGCCAAGCAGCTCTAGCCAAAAACATTCAGTACTTC.

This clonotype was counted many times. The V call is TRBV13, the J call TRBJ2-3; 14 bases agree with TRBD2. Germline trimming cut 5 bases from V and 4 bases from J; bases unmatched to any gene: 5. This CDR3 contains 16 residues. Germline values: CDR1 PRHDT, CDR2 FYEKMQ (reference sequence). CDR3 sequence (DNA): TGTGCCAGCAGCACGGGACTAGCGGGAGTCGCAGATACGCAGTATTTT. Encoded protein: CASSTGLAGVADTQYF.

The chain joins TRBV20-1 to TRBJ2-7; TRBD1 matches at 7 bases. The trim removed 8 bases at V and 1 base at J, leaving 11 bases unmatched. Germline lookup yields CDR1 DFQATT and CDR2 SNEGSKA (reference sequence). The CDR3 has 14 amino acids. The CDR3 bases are TGCAGTACTACTACCCCGGGACAGTCCTACGAGCAGTACTTC. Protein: CSTTTPGQSYEQYF.

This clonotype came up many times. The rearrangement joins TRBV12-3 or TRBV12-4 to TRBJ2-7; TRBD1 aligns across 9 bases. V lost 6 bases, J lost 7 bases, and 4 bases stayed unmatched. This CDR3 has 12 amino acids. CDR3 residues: CASRQGAWEQYF. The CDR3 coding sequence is TGTGCCAGCAGACAGGGGGCTTGGGAGCAGTACTTC.

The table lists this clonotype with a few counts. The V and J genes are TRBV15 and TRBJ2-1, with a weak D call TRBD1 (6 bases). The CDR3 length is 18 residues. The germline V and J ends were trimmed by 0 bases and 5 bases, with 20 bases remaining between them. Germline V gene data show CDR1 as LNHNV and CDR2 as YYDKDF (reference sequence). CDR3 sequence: CATSRDRSNWYRDNEQFF. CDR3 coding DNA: TGTGCCACCAGCAGAGATAGGTCAAATTGGTACAGGGACAATGAGCAGTTCTTC.

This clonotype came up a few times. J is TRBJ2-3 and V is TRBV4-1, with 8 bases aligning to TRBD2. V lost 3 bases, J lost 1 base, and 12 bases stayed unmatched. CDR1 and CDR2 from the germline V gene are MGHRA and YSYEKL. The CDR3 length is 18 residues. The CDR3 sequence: CASSHPLSGRGGTDTQYF. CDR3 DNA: TGCGCCAGCAGCCATCCCCTAAGCGGGAGAGGTGGCACAGATACGCAGTATTTT.

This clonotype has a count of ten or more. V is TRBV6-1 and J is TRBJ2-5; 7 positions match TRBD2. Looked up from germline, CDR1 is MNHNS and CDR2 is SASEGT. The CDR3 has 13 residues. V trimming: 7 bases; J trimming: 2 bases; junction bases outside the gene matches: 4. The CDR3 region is CASTASGQETQYF. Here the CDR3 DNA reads TGTGCCAGCACTGCTAGCGGTCAAGAGACCCAGTACTTC.

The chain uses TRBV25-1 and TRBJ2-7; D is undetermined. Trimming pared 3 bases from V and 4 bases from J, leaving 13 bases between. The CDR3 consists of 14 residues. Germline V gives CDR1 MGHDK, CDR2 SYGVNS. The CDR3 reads CASSETQEGYEQYF. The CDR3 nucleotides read TGTGCCAGCAGTGAGACTCAAGAAGGGTACGAGCAGTACTTC.

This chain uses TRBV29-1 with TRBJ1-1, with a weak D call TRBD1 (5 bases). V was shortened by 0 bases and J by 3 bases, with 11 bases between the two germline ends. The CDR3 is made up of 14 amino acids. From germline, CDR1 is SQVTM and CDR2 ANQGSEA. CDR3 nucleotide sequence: TGCAGCGTTGAAGAGAATCAGGGTGACACTGAAGCTTTCTTT. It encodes CSVEENQGDTEAFF.